These 29 T cell receptor beta chains were sequenced from one sample in a study of blood T cells in healthy people across ages. A J-beta primer mix and a sample-barcoded 5' primer were used in a second PCR of about 7 to 12 cycles. In TCRdb, the 5' RACE reads were re-called with MiXCR into one record per CDR3 protein. The table has 850,000 to 1,000,000 distinct CDR3 sequences, 51% seen once; the top ten hold around a fifth. The sequencing input was blood. The receptors here all came from a woman aged 55-70 years in good health.

The chain employs TRBV10-3 and TRBJ2-1; D gene ambiguous. Per the germline V gene, CDR1 is ENHRY and CDR2 is SYGVKD. This CDR3 has 12 residues. V was cut by 2 bases and J by 10 bases, with 9 bases left in between. CDR3 sequence: CAISEAVDEQFF. In DNA form, the CDR3 reads TGTGCCATCAGTGAGGCGGTCGACGAGCAGTTCTTC.

CDR3 in amino acids: CASSEDRPTETQFF. The CDR3 coding sequence is TGTGCCAGCAGCGAGGACAGGCCCACAGAGACCCAGTTCTTC. V usage is TRBV7-2 and J usage is TRBJ2-1; 7 bases line up with TRBD1. The CDR3 has 14 residues. Per germline, CDR1 SGHTA and CDR2 FQGNSA. Germline trimming cut 5 bases from V and 13 bases from J; bases unmatched to any gene: 14.

This clonotype has a handful of counts. The chain links TRBV2 to TRBJ2-1, with 8 bases aligning to TRBD2. Germline lookup yields CDR1 SNHLY and CDR2 FYNNEI. CDR3 length: 14 residues. V lost 6 bases, J lost 11 bases, and 12 bases stayed unmatched. CDR3 in amino acids: CASRVLAGAPQQFF. CDR3 bases: TGTGCCAGCAGGGTCCTAGCGGGCGCTCCCCAGCAGTTCTTC.

This clonotype showed up just a few times. The gene calls are TRBV6-2 or TRBV6-3 and TRBJ2-7, with TRBD2 matching 7 bases. Germline V gene data show CDR1 as MNHEY and CDR2 as SVGEGT. V was clipped by 5 bases and J by 2 bases; unmatched bases: 6. CDR3 length equals 14 residues. CDR3 sequence (DNA): TGTGCCAGCAGTGGACAAGCGGGACCCTACGAGCAGTACTTC. Its translation is CASSGQAGPYEQYF.

A note on this clonotype: At one end the junction does not follow the germline gene, possibly because of a read error. The rearrangement uses TRBV5-1 and TRBJ2-1, with a tentative D call TRBD2 (6 bases). This CDR3 comprises 13 residues. Germline V CDR1 and CDR2: SGHRS, YFSETQ. Here the CDR3 reads CASNRDSHNEQFF. CDR3 DNA sequence: TGCGCCAGCAACCGGGACTCCCACAATGAGCAGTTCTTC.

J is TRBJ2-7 and V is TRBV7-2; tentative D call: TRBD2 (6 bases). The CDR3 length is 14 residues. The V and J ends lost 2 bases and 2 bases respectively, with 10 bases between them. Germline V gene data show CDR1 as SGHTA and CDR2 as FQGNSA. CDR3 sequence (DNA): TGTGCCAGCAGCTTATCCGGGAGCACCTACGAGCAGTACTTC. Translating it yields CASSLSGSTYEQYF.

The chain carries TRBV20-1 and TRBJ2-7; weak D call: TRBD2 (5 bases). This CDR3 is built from 13 residues. V gave up 7 bases and J gave up 2 bases, with 15 bases separating them. Looked up from germline, CDR1 is DFQATT and CDR2 is SNEGSKA (reference sequence). The CDR3 DNA sequence: TGCAGTGTAAACCCCGGAGGACCCTACGAGCAGTACTTC. As protein: CSVNPGGPYEQYF.

V gene TRBV27 combines with J gene TRBJ2-1, with TRBD2 matching 8 bases. Germline-derived CDR1 and CDR2 are MNHEY and SMNVEV (reference sequence). After removal of 4 bases from V and 8 bases from J, the junction contained 10 bases not matched to a gene. CDR3 size: 15 residues. As DNA, the CDR3 is TGTGCCAGCAGTTCGTTAACGGGAGGGCCGGATGAGCAGTTCTTC. Translated: CASSSLTGGPDEQFF.

The sample holds many counts of this clonotype. V usage is TRBV15 and J usage is TRBJ2-7; tentatively, D is TRBD1 (6 bases). The ends were cut back, 0 bases at V and 6 bases at J, with 15 bases in the middle. Per germline, CDR1 LNHNV and CDR2 YYDKDF (reference sequence). The CDR3 has 15 amino acids. The CDR3 DNA sequence: TGTGCCACCAGCAGAGATCAGGGGACGCTAGGCGAGCAGTACTTC. It translates to CATSRDQGTLGEQYF.

This chain joins TRBV12-3 or TRBV12-4 and TRBJ2-7; possible D gene TRBD2, 6 bases. Deletions cut 5 bases from V and 3 bases from J, with 11 bases between. The CDR3 totals 13 residues. The CDR3 DNA is TGTGCCAGCAGTGCGGGGATTTTCTACGAGCAGTACTTC. Amino acid sequence: CASSAGIFYEQYF.

This chain joins TRBV12-3 or TRBV12-4 and TRBJ1-2; 9 bases align to TRBD1. The length of the CDR3 is 13 residues. V trimming: 6 bases; J trimming: 4 bases; junction bases outside the gene matches: 3. The DNA of the CDR3 is TGTGCCAGCAGGCTGACAGGGGGCTATGGCTACACCTTC. It specifies CASRLTGGYGYTF.

By its share, this clonotype is medium-sized. This rearrangement joins TRBV28 to TRBJ2-3, with a weak D call TRBD2 (6 bases). The germline V gene has CDR1 MDHEN and CDR2 SYDVKM. This CDR3 has 15 amino acids. V was trimmed by 7 bases and J by 2 bases, leaving 16 bases between them. CDR3 in DNA: TGTGCCAGCACCCCCTCTAGCGACCCCACAGATACGCAGTATTTT. This sequence encodes CASTPSSDPTDTQYF.

The chain carries TRBV28 and TRBJ2-5; 12 bases match TRBD1. The germline CDR1 and CDR2 sequences are MDHEN and SYDVKM. The junction had 9 bases not matched to a gene; V was cut back by 2 bases and J by 5 bases. The CDR3 sequence is 17 residues long. The CDR3 loop is CASSLSGGQGAVETQYF. In nucleotides, the CDR3 is TGTGCCAGCAGTTTAAGTGGGGGACAGGGGGCTGTGGAGACCCAGTACTTC.

The sample holds a few counts of this clonotype. The chain has TRBV2 and TRBJ2-7; TRBD1 matches at 7 bases. This CDR3 has 15 amino acids. Germline V gene data show CDR1 as SNHLY and CDR2 as FYNNEI. The V and J ends lost 4 bases and 2 bases, in that order; junction bases with no gene match: 8. The CDR3 is CASSGPGQLTYEQYF. The CDR3 bases are TGTGCCAGCAGTGGACCGGGACAGTTAACCTACGAGCAGTACTTC.

The chain links TRBV5-1 to TRBJ2-1; TRBD1 agrees at 7 bases. Germline CDR1 and CDR2: SGHRS and YFSETQ. The CDR3 has 16 amino acids. V lost 2 bases and J lost 5; bases outside the gene matches: 10. This CDR3 reads CASSFFETGIDNEQFF. In nucleotides, the CDR3 is TGCGCCAGCAGCTTCTTTGAGACAGGGATTGACAATGAGCAGTTCTTC.

This clonotype was detected a few times. The CDR3 nucleotides read TGCGCCAGCGGGGCAGGGGGACTCTACGAGCAGTACTTC. As protein: CASGAGGLYEQYF. The rearrangement uses TRBV10-1 and TRBJ2-4, with TRBD1 as a possible D gene (7 bases). The DNA end favors TRBJ2-7, so the J call may be wrong. The CDR3 loop spans 13 amino acids. The V gene's germline CDR1 is WNHNN and CDR2 SYGVQD (reference sequence).

This clonotype was recorded only once. The chain uses TRBV4-1 and TRBJ1-2, with TRBD1 as a possible D gene (6 bases). This CDR3 has 15 residues. Germline CDR1 reads MGHRA; CDR2 reads YSYEKL. The V and J ends lost 0 bases and 2 bases respectively, with 10 bases between them. The DNA for the CDR3 is TGCGCCAGCAGCCAAGAACAGGGATTCAACTATGGCTACACCTTC. Translating it yields CASSQEQGFNYGYTF.

The rearrangement uses TRBV20-1 and TRBJ2-5; weak D call: TRBD1 (6 bases). V was pared by 3 bases and J by 4 bases, with 18 bases between. Germline V gene sequence: CDR1 DFQATT, CDR2 SNEGSKA (reference sequence). CDR3 length: 15 amino acids. CDR3 bases: TGCAGTGCTAGGGACAACAGGGACCCTCGAGAGACCCAGTACTTC. It encodes CSARDNRDPRETQYF.

V gene TRBV2 combines with J gene TRBJ2-1; D perhaps matches TRBD2 (5 bases). Germline V CDR1 and CDR2: SNHLY, FYNNEI. The CDR3 is 17 amino acids. The V end was cut by 3 bases, the J end by 0 bases, with 15 bases between. The CDR3 protein is CASSEGKRSPSYNEQFF. The CDR3 DNA follows: TGTGCCAGCAGTGAGGGAAAGCGGAGCCCCTCCTACAATGAGCAGTTCTTC.

This clonotype turned up a few times. The V and J genes are TRBV28 and TRBJ2-5; D perhaps matches TRBD1 (5 bases). The CDR3 loop spans 15 amino acids. The germline CDR1 and CDR2 sequences are MDHEN and SYDVKM. V dropped 4 bases and J dropped 4 bases, with 16 bases sitting between them. This chain's CDR3 is CASSSGGAGRETQYF. CDR3 DNA: TGTGCCAGCAGTTCTGGTGGGGCAGGGCGAGAGACCCAGTACTTC. The full variable domain, rest sourced from reference TRBV28 and TRBJ2-5, is DVKVTQSSRYLVKRTGEKVFLECVQDMDHENMFWYRQDPGLGLRLIYFSYDVKMKEKGDIPEGYSVSREKKERFSLILESASTNQTSMYLCASSSGGAGRETQYFGPGTRLLVL.

V usage is TRBV6-1 and J usage is TRBJ2-4, with TRBD2 matching over 11 bases. The J call may be mistaken, given a closer DNA end match to TRBJ2-7. The CDR3 totals 14 residues. The germline gives CDR1 MNHNS, CDR2 SASEGT. CDR3: CASSRLAGMNEQYF. DNA for the CDR3: TGTGCCAGCAGTAGACTAGCGGGAATGAACGAGCAGTACTTC.

This clonotype was found a few times. The chain recombines TRBV24-1 with TRBJ2-3; a weak D match, TRBD1 (6 bases). The ends were cut back, 4 bases at V and 1 base at J, with 11 bases in the middle. Germline assignment: CDR1 KGHDR and CDR2 SFDVKD. This CDR3 spans 15 amino acids. The CDR3 nucleotides are TGTGCCACCAGTGACCCGACAGGCCGCACAGATACGCAGTATTTT. Translating gives CATSDPTGRTDTQYF.

This clonotype was counted once. At one end, the junction sequence differs from germline, possibly due to a read error. This sequence joins TRBV4-1 and TRBJ2-5; D is possibly TRBD1 or TRBD2 (5 bases each). Germline assignment: CDR1 MGHRA and CDR2 YSYEKL. The CDR3 runs 14 residues. The CDR3 DNA sequence: TGCGCCAACAGCCAGTGGGGGAACCAAGAGACCCAGTACTTC. It yields the protein CANSQWGNQETQYF.

This clonotype was seen a few times. J is TRBJ2-4 and V is TRBV7-9; D assignment may be TRBD1 or TRBD2 (5 bases each). The CDR3 totals 16 residues. Trimming shortened V by 6 bases and J by 4 bases, and 19 bases separated the two germline ends. Per germline, CDR1 SEHNR and CDR2 FQNEAQ (reference sequence). CDR3 loop: CASSSEGQGSKNIQYF. The CDR3 nucleotides are TGTGCCAGCAGTTCTGAGGGCCAGGGTTCGAAAAACATTCAGTACTTC.

About this clonotype: This may stem from a read error, because a much larger clone lies one nucleotide away. The J gene is TRBJ2-7, the V gene TRBV20-1, with a possible D match to TRBD1 (5 bases). The germline gives CDR1 DFQATT, CDR2 SNEGSKA (reference sequence). The CDR3 contains 11 residues. CDR3 loop: CGAGQLLEQYF. CDR3 bases: TGCGGTGCTGGACAACTTCTGGAGCAGTACTTC.

This chain connects TRBV6-5 to TRBJ2-2, with TRBD1 identical over 10 bases. The V segment lost 6 bases and the J segment 5 bases; nucleotides outside the gene matches: 6. The CDR3 sequence is 15 residues long. Germline-derived CDR1 and CDR2 are MNHEY and SVGAGI. This CDR3 is CASRTDRGLTGELFF. In DNA, the CDR3 is TGTGCCAGCAGAACAGACAGGGGGCTTACCGGGGAGCTGTTTTTT.

This clonotype was detected a few times. The chain joins TRBV4-1 to TRBJ2-7, with unresolved D. Germline lookup yields CDR1 MGHRA and CDR2 YSYEKL. CDR3 length: 11 amino acids. Deletions cut 11 bases from V and 2 bases from J, with 10 bases between. Here the CDR3 DNA reads TGCGCCCCCCGCGGACCCTACGAGCAGTACTTC. Residues: CAPRGPYEQYF.

This chain connects TRBV28 to TRBJ2-7; no clear D. V was clipped by 8 bases and J by 0 bases, with 11 bases between them. This CDR3 has 13 residues. CDR1 MDHEN and CDR2 SYDVKM come from the germline V gene. CDR3: CASSDLSSYEQYF. The CDR3 DNA is TGTGCCAGCTCCGATTTGAGCTCCTACGAGCAGTACTTC.

This clonotype was counted a single time. The rearrangement joins TRBV6-5 to TRBJ2-4; D unresolved. The length of the CDR3 is 15 residues. CDR1 is MNHEY, CDR2 SVGAGI, per germline. V lost 2 bases and J 0 bases, leaving 8 bases between the germline ends. The CDR3 spells CASSYSVIAKNIQYF. Here the CDR3 DNA reads TGTGCCAGCAGTTACAGCGTTATAGCCAAAAACATTCAGTACTTC.